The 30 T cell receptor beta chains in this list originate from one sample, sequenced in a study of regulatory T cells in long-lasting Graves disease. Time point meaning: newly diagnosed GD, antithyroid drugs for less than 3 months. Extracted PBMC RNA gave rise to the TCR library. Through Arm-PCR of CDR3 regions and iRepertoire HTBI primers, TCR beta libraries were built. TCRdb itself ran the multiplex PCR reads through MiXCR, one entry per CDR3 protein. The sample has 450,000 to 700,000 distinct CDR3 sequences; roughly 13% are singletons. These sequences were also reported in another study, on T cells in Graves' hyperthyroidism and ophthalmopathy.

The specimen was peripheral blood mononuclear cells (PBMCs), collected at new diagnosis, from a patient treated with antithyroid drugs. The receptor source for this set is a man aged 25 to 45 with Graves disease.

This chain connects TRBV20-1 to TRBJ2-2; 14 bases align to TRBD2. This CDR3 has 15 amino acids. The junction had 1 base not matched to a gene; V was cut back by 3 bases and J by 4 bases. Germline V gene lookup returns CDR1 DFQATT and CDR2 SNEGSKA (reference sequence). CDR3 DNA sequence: TGCAGTGCTAGCGGGACTAGCGGGGGCACCGGGGAGCTGTTTTTT. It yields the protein CSASGTSGGTGELFF.

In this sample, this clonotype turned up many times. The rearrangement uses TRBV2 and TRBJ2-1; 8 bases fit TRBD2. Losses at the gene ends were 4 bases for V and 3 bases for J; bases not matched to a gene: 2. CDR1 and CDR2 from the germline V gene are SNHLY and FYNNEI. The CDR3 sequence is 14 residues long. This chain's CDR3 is CASSVTSGYNEQFF. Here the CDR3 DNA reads TGTGCCAGCAGTGTTACTAGCGGCTACAATGAGCAGTTCTTC.

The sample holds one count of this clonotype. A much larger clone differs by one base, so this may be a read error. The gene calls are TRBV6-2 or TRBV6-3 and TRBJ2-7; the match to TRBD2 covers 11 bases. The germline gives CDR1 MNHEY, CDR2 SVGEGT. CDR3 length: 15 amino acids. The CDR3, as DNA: TGTGCCAGCAGTTACGGGTCTAGCGGGAGGTACGAGCGGTACTTC. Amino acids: CASSYGSSGRYERYF.

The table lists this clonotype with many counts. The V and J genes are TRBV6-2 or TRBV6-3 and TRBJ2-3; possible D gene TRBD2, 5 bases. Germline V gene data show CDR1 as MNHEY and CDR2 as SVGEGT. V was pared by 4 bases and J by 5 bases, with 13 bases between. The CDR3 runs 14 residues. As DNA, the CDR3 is TGTGCCAGCAGTTTGGACTCCCGCGGAGATACGCAGTATTTT. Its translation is CASSLDSRGDTQYF.

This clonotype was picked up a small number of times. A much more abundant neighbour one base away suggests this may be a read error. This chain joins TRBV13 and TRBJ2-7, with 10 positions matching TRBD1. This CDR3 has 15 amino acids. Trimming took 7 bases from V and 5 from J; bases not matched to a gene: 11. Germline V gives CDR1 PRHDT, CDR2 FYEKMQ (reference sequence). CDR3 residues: CASNSPGTGDHEQYF. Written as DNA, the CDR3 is TGTGCCAGCAACTCCCCCGGGACAGGGGACCACGAGCAGTACTTC.

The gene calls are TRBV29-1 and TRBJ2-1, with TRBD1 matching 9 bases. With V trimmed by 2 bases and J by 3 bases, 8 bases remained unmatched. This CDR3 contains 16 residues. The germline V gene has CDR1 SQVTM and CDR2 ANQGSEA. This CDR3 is CSVEPSDRGDYNEQFF. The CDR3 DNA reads TGCAGCGTTGAACCATCGGACAGGGGCGACTACAATGAGCAGTTCTTC.

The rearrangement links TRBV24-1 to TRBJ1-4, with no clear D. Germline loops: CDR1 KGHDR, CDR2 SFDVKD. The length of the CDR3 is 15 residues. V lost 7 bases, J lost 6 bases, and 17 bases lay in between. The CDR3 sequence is CATSDSGGDDEKLFF. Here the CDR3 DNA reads TGTGCCACCAGCGACTCTGGAGGAGACGATGAAAAACTGTTTTTT.

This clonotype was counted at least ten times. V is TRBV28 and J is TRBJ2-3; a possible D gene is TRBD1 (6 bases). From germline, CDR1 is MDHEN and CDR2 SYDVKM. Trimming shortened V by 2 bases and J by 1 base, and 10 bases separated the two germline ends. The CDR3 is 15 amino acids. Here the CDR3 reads CASSLGSGGTDTQYF. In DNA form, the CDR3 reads TGTGCCAGCAGTTTAGGGTCAGGGGGCACAGATACGCAGTATTTT.

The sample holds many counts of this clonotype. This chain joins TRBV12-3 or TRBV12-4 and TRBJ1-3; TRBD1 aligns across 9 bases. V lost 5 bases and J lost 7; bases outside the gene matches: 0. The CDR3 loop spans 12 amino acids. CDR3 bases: TGTGCCAGCAGTGGGACAGGGAACACCATATATTTT. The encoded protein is CASSGTGNTIYF.

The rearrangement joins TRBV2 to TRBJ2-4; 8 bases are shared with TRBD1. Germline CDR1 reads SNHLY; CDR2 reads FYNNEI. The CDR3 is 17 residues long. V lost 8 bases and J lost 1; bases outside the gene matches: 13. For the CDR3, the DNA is TGTGCCAGCTCAGGGGGCGTCGCTGGAATTGCCAAAAACATTCAGTACTTC. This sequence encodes CASSGGVAGIAKNIQYF.

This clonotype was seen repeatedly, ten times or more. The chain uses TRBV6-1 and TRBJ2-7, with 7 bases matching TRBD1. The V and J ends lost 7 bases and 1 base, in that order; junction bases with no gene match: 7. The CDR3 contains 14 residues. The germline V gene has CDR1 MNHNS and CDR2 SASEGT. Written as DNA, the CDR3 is TGTGCCAGCAAAAGGGGGCGCGGATCCTACGAGCAGTACTTC. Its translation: CASKRGRGSYEQYF.

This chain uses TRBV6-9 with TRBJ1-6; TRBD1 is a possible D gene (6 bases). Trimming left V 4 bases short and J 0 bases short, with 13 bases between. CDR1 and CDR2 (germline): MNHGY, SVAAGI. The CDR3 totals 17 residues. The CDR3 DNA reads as TGTGCCAGCAGTTGGGACACCTCCGGCTCCTATAATTCACCCCTCCACTTT. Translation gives CASSWDTSGSYNSPLHF.

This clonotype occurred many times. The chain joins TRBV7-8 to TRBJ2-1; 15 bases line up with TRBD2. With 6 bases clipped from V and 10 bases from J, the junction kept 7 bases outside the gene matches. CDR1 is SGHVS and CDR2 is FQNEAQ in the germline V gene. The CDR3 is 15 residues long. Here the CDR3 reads CASRPRTSGRDEQFF. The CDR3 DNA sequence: TGTGCCAGCAGACCCAGGACTAGCGGGAGGGACGAGCAGTTCTTC.

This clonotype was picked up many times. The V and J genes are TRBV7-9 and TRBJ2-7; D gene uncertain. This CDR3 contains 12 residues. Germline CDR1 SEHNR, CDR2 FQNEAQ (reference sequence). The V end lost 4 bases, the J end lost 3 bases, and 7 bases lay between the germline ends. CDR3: CASSSLHYEQYF. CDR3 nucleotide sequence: TGTGCCAGCAGCTCCCTCCACTACGAGCAGTACTTC.

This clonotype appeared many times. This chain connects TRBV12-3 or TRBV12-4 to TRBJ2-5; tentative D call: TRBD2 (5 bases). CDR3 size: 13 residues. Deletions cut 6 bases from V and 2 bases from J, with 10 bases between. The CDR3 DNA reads TGTGCCAGCAGCTTTAGAGGGCAAGAGACCCAGTACTTC. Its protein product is CASSFRGQETQYF.

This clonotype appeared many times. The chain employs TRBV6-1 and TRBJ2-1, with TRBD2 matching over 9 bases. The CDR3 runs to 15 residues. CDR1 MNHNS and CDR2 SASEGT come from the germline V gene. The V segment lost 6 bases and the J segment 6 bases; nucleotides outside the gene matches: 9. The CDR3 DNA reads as TGTGCCAGCAGATCTAGCGGGGCCGGAGGCAATGAGCAGTTCTTC. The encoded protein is CASRSSGAGGNEQFF.

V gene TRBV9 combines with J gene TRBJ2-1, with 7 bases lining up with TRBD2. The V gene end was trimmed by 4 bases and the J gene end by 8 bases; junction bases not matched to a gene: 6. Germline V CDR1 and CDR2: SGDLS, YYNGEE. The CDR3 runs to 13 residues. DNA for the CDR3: TGTGCCAGCAGCCCTGGGGGGGACGATGAGCAGTTCTTC. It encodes CASSPGGDDEQFF.

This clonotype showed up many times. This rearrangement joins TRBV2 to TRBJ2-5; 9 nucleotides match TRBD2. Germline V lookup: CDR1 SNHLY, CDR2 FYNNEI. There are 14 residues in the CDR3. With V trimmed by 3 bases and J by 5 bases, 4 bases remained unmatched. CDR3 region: CASSDTSGWETQYF. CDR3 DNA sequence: TGTGCCAGCAGTGATACTAGCGGGTGGGAGACCCAGTACTTC.

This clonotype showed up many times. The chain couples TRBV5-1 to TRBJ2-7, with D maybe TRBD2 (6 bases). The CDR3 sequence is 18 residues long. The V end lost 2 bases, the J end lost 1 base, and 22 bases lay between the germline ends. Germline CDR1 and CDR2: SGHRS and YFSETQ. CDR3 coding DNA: TGCGCCAGCAGCTTTATTCAAGTGGGGCGGGGAAAGTCCTACGAGCAGTACTTC. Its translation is CASSFIQVGRGKSYEQYF.

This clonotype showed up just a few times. The DNA for the CDR3 is TGTGCCAGCAGTTTGCTCTTACAGGGGATCGGGGGCTACACCTTC. This encodes CASSLLLQGIGGYTF. The chain carries TRBV6-9 and TRBJ1-2, with TRBD1 matching over 7 bases. V was pared by 4 bases and J by 8 bases, with 13 bases of the junction left unmatched. Germline-derived CDR1 and CDR2 are MNHGY and SVAAGI. The CDR3 runs to 15 residues.

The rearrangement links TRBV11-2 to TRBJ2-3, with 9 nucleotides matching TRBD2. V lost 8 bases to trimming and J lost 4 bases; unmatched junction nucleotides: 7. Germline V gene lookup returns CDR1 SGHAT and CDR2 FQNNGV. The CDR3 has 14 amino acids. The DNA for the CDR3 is TGTGCCAGCGGCCTAAGGACTAGCGCAGATACGCAGTATTTT. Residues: CASGLRTSADTQYF.

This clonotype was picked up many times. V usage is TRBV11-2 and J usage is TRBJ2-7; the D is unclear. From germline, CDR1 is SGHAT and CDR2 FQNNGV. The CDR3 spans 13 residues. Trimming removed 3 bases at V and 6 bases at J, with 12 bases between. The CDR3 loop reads CASSLFETCEQYF. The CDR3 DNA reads TGTGCCAGCAGCTTGTTCGAGACCTGCGAGCAGTACTTC.

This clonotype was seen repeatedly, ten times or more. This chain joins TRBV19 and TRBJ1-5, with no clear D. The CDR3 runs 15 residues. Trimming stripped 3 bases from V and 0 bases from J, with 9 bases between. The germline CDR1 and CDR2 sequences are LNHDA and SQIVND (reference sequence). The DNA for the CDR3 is TGTGCCAGTAGTATGGCAACTTATAGCAATCAGCCCCAGCATTTT. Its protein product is CASSMATYSNQPQHF.

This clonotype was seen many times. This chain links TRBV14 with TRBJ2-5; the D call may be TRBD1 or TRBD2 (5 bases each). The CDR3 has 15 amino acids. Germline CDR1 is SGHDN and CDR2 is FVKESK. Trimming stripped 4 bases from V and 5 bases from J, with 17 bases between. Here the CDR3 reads CASSPTTGGGETQYF. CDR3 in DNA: TGTGCCAGCAGCCCCACAACAGGAGGCGGGGAGACCCAGTACTTC.

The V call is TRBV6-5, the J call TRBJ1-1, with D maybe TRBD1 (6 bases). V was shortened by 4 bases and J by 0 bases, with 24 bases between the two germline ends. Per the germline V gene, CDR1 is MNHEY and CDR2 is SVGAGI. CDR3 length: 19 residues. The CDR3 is CASSLPLDSEKVMNTEAFF. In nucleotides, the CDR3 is TGTGCCAGCAGTTTACCTTTGGACAGTGAAAAGGTCATGAACACTGAAGCTTTCTTT.

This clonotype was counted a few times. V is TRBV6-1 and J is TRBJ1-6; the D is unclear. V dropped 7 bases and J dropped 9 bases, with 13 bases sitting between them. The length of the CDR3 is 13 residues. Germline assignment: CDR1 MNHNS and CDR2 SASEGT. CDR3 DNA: TGTGCCAGCAAGCCCGGCTCGGGTTCACCCCTCCACTTT. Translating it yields CASKPGSGSPLHF.

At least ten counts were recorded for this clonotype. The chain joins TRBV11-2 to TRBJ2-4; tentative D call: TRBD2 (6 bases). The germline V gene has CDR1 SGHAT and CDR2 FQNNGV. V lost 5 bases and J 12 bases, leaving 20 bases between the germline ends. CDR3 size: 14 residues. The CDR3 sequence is CASSLPDDRGAQYF. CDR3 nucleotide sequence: TGTGCCAGCAGCCTTCCCGATGACCGCGGGGCTCAGTACTTC.

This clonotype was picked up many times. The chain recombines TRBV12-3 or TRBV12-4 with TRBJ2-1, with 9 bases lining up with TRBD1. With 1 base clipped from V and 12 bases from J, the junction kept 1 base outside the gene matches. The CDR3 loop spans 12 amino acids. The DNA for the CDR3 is TGTGCCAGCAGTTTAGGGACAGGGGTGCAGTTCTTC. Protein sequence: CASSLGTGVQFF.

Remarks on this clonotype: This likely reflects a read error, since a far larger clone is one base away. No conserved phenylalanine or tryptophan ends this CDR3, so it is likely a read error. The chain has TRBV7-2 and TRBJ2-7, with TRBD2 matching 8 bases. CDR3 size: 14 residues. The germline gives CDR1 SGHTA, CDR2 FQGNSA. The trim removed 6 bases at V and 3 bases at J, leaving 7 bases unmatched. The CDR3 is CASSDTSGLYEQYL. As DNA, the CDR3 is TGTGCCAGCAGTGACACTAGCGGCCTCTACGAGCAGTACCTC.

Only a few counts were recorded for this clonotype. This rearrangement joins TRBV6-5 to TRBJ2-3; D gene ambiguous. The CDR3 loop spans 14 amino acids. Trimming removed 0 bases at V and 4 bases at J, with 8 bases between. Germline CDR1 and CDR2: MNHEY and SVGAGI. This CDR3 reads CASSYSGSADTQYF. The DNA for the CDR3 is TGTGCCAGCAGTTACTCGGGGTCCGCAGATACGCAGTATTTT.